Below, 5 T cell receptor beta chains from the same sample are listed, as sequenced in a study of cytomegalovirus exposure and HLA in healthy donors (dated by TCRdb to 2016 to 2017). Library method: the immunoSEQ multiplex PCR assay. For the multiplex PCR, a mixture combining 60 forward primers for TCR Vbeta segments and 13 reverse primers for TCR Jbeta segments was used. This is the immuneACCESS table as TCRdb keeps it, with only in-frame sequences that have V and J called. A part of the clones is gone; compared with another copy, unresolved V genes explain less than half, and the rest is unexplained. This sample has 200,000 or so clones in its table, and over 80% of those were observed once. Of the sample, roughly 0.71% falls within the top ten clones. The sample was PBMCs. The receptors come from a boy between 2 and 10 years old in good health and CMV-seronegative.

The J gene is TRBJ2-6, the V gene TRBV7-9; D remains ambiguous. In germline, CDR1 is SEHNR, CDR2 FQNEAQ (reference sequence). CDR3 length equals 15 residues. Trimming removed 4 bases at V and 4 bases at J, with 11 bases between. This CDR3 reads CASSSGEAGANVLTF. CDR3 sequence (DNA): TGTGCCAGCAGCTCTGGCGAGGCGGGGGCCAACGTCCTGACTTTC.

The chain links TRBV19 to TRBJ1-1, with TRBD1 identical over 7 bases. Per the germline V gene, CDR1 is LNHDA and CDR2 is SQIVND (reference sequence). CDR3 length: 16 amino acids. The V and J ends lost 9 bases and 0 bases, in that order; junction bases with no gene match: 13. The CDR3 DNA sequence: TGTGCCAGCGCTGGGACAGTGACACTCATGAACACTGAAGCTTTCTTT. Its translation: CASAGTVTLMNTEAFF.

DNA for the CDR3: TGCGCCAGCACCGTTGGAGCCCCGAACACTGAAGCTTTCTTT. Its translation: CASTVGAPNTEAFF. V and J are TRBV5-1 and TRBJ1-1, with D hard to call. Germline V gives CDR1 SGHRS, CDR2 YFSETQ. V was trimmed by 6 bases and J by 1 base, leaving 13 bases between them. The CDR3 is 14 residues long.

This chain connects TRBV7-9 to TRBJ2-2, with D uncertain. This CDR3 region has 13 residues. Germline lookup yields CDR1 SEHNR and CDR2 FQNEAQ (reference sequence). The V gene lost 1 base and the J gene lost 7 bases, with 7 bases spanning the gap. CDR3 region: CASSLVGVGELFF. CDR3 nucleotide sequence: TGTGCCAGCAGCTTAGTTGGAGTCGGGGAGCTGTTTTTT.

Concerning this clone: The junction and the germline gene differ at one end; a read error may be behind it. J is TRBJ2-1 and V is TRBV5-6, with 13 bases that match TRBD2. CDR3 length: 13 amino acids. Germline lookup yields CDR1 SGHDT and CDR2 YYEEEE. CDR3 sequence: CASSFGTSGVGLF. CDR3 in DNA: TGTGCCAGCAGCTTCGGGACTAGCGGGGTGGGGCTCTTC.